A single count supports the clone carrying this T cell receptor beta chain. Antigen: not known. Produced via immunoSEQ multiplex PCR; TCRdb's table is partial and in-frame only. The top ten clones hold 20% to 25% of a sample with about 33,000 clones, roughly four fifths of them seen once. The data were obtained in a study of radiotherapy plus CTLA-4 blockade in lung cancer. The wider study: Objective responses occurred in 18% of patients; around 30% had disease control. General study results and limits: The best predictor of response was reported to be early blood T cell clone dynamics, with interferon-beta. An expansion of tumor-derived TCR clones occurred in blood after radiotherapy plus ipilimumab.

Patients with chemo-refractory metastatic non-small-cell lung cancer received focal radiation plus CTLA-4 blockade with ipilimumab. This TCR derives from a human donor with non-small cell lung cancer that progressed on radiotherapy plus ipilimumab. The sample in question was peripheral blood, obtained from a patient treated with radiotherapy plus ipilimumab.

Here the CDR3 reads CASSFWRVSDSNQPQHF. Here the CDR3 DNA reads TGTGCCAGCAGTTTCTGGAGGGTCAGTGATAGCAATCAGCCCCAGCATTTT. The chain uses TRBV28 and TRBJ1-5, with unresolved D. Germline CDR1 and CDR2: MDHEN and SYDVKM. The CDR3 runs to 17 residues. V lost 3 bases to trimming and J lost 0 bases, with 15 bases between them.